This TCR beta chain was captured in a study of vaccination and CD4 T cells after COVID-19. As for the study in general: Nasal swab PCR had detected SARS-CoV-2 in convalescent patients, several mild and one severe. A median of approximately 100 days (range 35 to 161) separated diagnosis from post-COVID sampling.

V shed 3 bases and J 6 bases; nucleotides not matched to a gene: 10. CDR3 length equals 15 residues. Germline loops: CDR1 SGHAT, CDR2 FQDESV (reference sequence). The treatment denotes: roughly 10-day PBMC culture with coronavirus spike peptide pools or control peptides (ViraFEST assay). Scientists ran DNA taken from cultured CD4+ T cells through the Oncomine TCR Beta short-read assay for sequencing. TCRdb recomputed calls from the PCR reads with MiXCR, one row per CDR3 protein. The sample lists approximately 20,000 distinct CDR3 sequences, around 35% seen once, with about 4.5% in the top ten. Concerning this clonotype: Its specificity is not known.

The input for sequencing was CD4+ T cells from blood, cultured in vitro, taken before SARS-CoV-2 vaccination. This clonotype was sampled from a human donor who had recovered from COVID-19. V gene TRBV11-1 combines with J gene TRBJ1-2; 7 bases align to TRBD1. DNA for the CDR3: TGTGCCAGCAGCTTGCCGGACAGGAAAGTTGATGGCTACACCTTC. Its translation: CASSLPDRKVDGYTF.